The 15 T cell receptor beta chains listed next were all sequenced from one sample in a study of cytomegalovirus exposure and HLA in healthy donors. Data came from immunoSEQ multiplex PCR; TCRdb stores just in-frame clones and leaves some out. Of 75,000 to 90,000 clones in the sample, about 95% are singletons; the top ten hold 0.69%. Sequencing was carried out using PBMCs. These receptors came from a woman aged 18-30 years in good health and CMV-seronegative.

The chain employs TRBV4-3 and TRBJ2-2; TRBD2 agrees at 8 bases. The V gene end was trimmed by 0 bases and the J gene end by 1 base; junction bases not matched to a gene: 10. CDR1 and CDR2 (germline): LGHNA, YSLEER. The CDR3 totals 19 residues. CDR3 residues: CASSQDSGSGAWNTGELFF. CDR3 in DNA: TGCGCCAGCAGCCAAGATTCAGGTAGCGGGGCCTGGAACACCGGGGAGCTGTTTTTT.

Points on this clone: Because the CDR3's place on the DNA is in doubt, the DNA is left out and the CDR3 is given as listed by TCRdb. This sequence joins TRBV6-5 and TRBJ2-3; the table calls TRBD2, which could not be checked here. Including both end residues, the CDR3 is 12 amino acids long. Germline-derived CDR1 and CDR2 are MNHEY and SVGAGI. CDR3 in amino acids: CASATGEIRSIF.

The chain carries TRBV10-1 and TRBJ2-5; 14 bases align to TRBD2. CDR1 and CDR2 (germline): WNHNN, SYGVQD (reference sequence). The V gene end was trimmed by 2 bases and the J gene end by 3 bases; junction bases not matched to a gene: 2. CDR3 length: 16 residues. CDR3 sequence reads: CASSEGLAGGKETQYF. CDR3 coding DNA: TGCGCCAGCAGTGAGGGACTAGCGGGAGGTAAAGAGACCCAGTACTTC.

The genes are TRBV7-9 and TRBJ1-1; no clear D. The CDR3 is 13 amino acids. V lost 3 bases and J lost 8, with 13 bases in between. The germline V gene encodes CDR1 SEHNR and CDR2 FQNEAQ (reference sequence). The CDR3 here is CASSFEVLAEAFF. The CDR3 DNA reads as TGTGCCAGCAGCTTCGAGGTTCTGGCCGAAGCTTTCTTT.

The chain has TRBV27 and TRBJ2-6; a weak D match, TRBD2 (5 bases). This CDR3 spans 18 amino acids. CDR1 MNHEY and CDR2 SMNVEV come from the germline V gene (reference sequence). The V end was cut by 2 bases, the J end by 4 bases, with 18 bases between. This chain's CDR3 is CASSLLQIPGEGANVLTF. CDR3 in DNA: TGTGCCAGCAGTTTACTTCAGATTCCTGGGGAGGGGGCCAACGTCCTGACTTTC. Looking up the rest from reference TRBV27 and TRBJ2-6 gives the full variable domain: EAQVTQNPRYLITVTGKKLTVTCSQNMNHEYMSWYRQDPGLGLRQIYYSMNVEVTDKGDVPEGYKVSRKEKRNFPLILESPSPNQTSLYFCASSLLQIPGEGANVLTFGAGSRLTVL.

The chain joins TRBV30 to TRBJ2-7; a weak D match, TRBD2 (6 bases). Germline loops: CDR1 GTSNPN, CDR2 SVGIG (reference sequence). This CDR3 region has 14 residues. The V end was cut by 2 bases, the J end by 5 bases, with 16 bases between. The CDR3 loop reads CAWSNAGTIHEQYF. Here the CDR3 DNA reads TGTGCCTGGAGTAATGCGGGAACAATACACGAGCAGTACTTC.

The rearrangement joins TRBV18 to TRBJ2-5; TRBD1 might be the D (6 bases). V gave up 3 bases and J gave up 4 bases, with 12 bases separating them. Germline CDR1 KGHSH, CDR2 LQKENI. There are 14 residues in the CDR3. The DNA for the CDR3 is TGTGCCAGCTCACCCGGGACAAAAAGAGAGACCCAGTACTTC. Protein: CASSPGTKRETQYF. The full variable domain, completed using reference TRBV18 and TRBJ2-5, is NAGVMQNPRHLVRRRGQEARLRCSPMKGHSHVYWYRQLPEEGLKFMVYLQKENIIDESGMPKERFSAEFPKEGPSILRIQQVVRGDSAAYFCASSPGTKRETQYFGPGTRLLVL.

This chain links TRBV7-9 with TRBJ1-1; D not certain. Germline loops: CDR1 SEHNR, CDR2 FQNEAQ (reference sequence). Trimming stripped 4 bases from V and 1 base from J, with 13 bases between. The CDR3 sequence is 15 residues long. CDR3 in DNA: TGTGCCAGCAGCTCCTATTTGAGGAGGAACACTGAAGCTTTCTTT. Amino acid sequence: CASSSYLRRNTEAFF.

CDR3 nucleotides: TGTGCCTGGAGTCCTAGGATCTCCGGTACTGAAGCTTTCTTT. Amino acids: CAWSPRISGTEAFF. This rearrangement joins TRBV30 to TRBJ1-1; no definite D call. Germline assignment: CDR1 GTSNPN and CDR2 SVGIG (reference sequence). Deletions cut 2 bases from V and 5 bases from J, with 15 bases between. This CDR3 has 14 amino acids.

This sequence joins TRBV2 and TRBJ2-5; D remains unclear. The CDR3 is 13 amino acids. The germline gives CDR1 SNHLY, CDR2 FYNNEI. V dropped 10 bases and J dropped 6 bases, with 18 bases sitting between them. CDR3 sequence reads: CATSFGPLKTQYF. As DNA, the CDR3 is TGTGCCACTTCCTTTGGCCCGCTGAAGACCCAGTACTTC.

The rearrangement links TRBV19 to TRBJ2-7; 7 bases align to TRBD1. CDR3 size: 14 residues. Germline V CDR1 and CDR2: LNHDA, SQIVND (reference sequence). After removal of 6 bases from V and 2 bases from J, the junction contained 7 bases not matched to a gene. The chain's CDR3 is CASREDRTAYEQYF. For the CDR3, the DNA is TGTGCCAGTAGGGAGGACAGGACAGCCTACGAGCAGTACTTC.

This chain uses TRBV27 with TRBJ2-7; 8 nucleotides agree with TRBD2. Germline-derived CDR1 and CDR2 are MNHEY and SMNVEV (reference sequence). The CDR3 has 15 residues. J lost 2 bases, V lost 3 bases, and 6 bases had no gene match. CDR3 DNA sequence: TGTGCCAGCAGTTTTTCCGTGGGACTAGCCTACGAGCAGTACTTC. Its protein product is CASSFSVGLAYEQYF.

In this sample, this clone turned up once. Other nucleotide sequences from this sample produce the same CDR3. J is TRBJ2-7 and V is TRBV19, with 9 bases matching TRBD1. The CDR3 runs 14 residues. V lost 1 base and J lost 3; bases outside the gene matches: 1. Germline V CDR1 and CDR2: LNHDA, SQIVND (reference sequence). CDR3 residues: CASSIGTGVYEQYF. The CDR3 DNA is TGTGCCAGTAGTATAGGGACAGGGGTCTACGAGCAGTACTTC.

The rearrangement joins TRBV7-8 to TRBJ1-1, with 8 bases fitting TRBD1. The CDR3 has 15 residues. Germline loops: CDR1 SGHVS, CDR2 FQNEAQ. V lost 5 bases to trimming and J lost 1 base; unmatched junction nucleotides: 6. CDR3 coding DNA: TGTGCCAGCAGCACCAGGGACAGGAGGAACACTGAAGCTTTCTTT. This codes for CASSTRDRRNTEAFF. The entire variable domain, with the rest obtained from reference TRBV7-8 and TRBJ1-1, is as follows: GAGVSQSPRYKVAKRGQDVALRCDPISGHVSLFWYQQALGQGPEFLTYFQNEAQLDKSGLPSDRFFAERPEGSVSTLKIQRTQQEDSAVYLCASSTRDRRNTEAFFGQGTRLTVV.

The chain joins TRBV4-1 to TRBJ2-7; tentatively, D is TRBD1 (6 bases). This CDR3 has 15 amino acids. Trimming pared 1 base from V and 2 bases from J, leaving 12 bases between. CDR1 MGHRA and CDR2 YSYEKL come from the germline V gene. The CDR3 reads CASSQGGQSTYEQYF. CDR3 sequence (DNA): TGCGCCAGCAGCCAAGGAGGACAGAGCACCTACGAGCAGTACTTC.